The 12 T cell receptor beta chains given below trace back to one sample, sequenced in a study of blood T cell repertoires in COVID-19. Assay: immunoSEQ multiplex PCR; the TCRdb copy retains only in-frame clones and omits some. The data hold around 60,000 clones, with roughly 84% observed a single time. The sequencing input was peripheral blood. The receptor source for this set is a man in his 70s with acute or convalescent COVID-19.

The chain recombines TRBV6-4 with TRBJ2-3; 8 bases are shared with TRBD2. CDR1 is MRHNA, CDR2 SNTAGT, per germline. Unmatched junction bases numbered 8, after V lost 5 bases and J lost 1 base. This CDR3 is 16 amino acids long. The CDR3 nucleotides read TGTGCCAGCAGTCCCGGGGGGGGCACGGGCACAGATACGCAGTATTTT. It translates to CASSPGGGTGTDTQYF.

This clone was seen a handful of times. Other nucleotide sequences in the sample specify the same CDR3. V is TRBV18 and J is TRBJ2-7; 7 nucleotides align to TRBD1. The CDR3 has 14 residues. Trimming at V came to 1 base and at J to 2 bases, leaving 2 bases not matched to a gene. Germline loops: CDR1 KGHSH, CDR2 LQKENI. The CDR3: CASSPRQGTYEQYF. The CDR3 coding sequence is TGTGCCAGCTCACCACGACAGGGAACCTACGAGCAGTACTTC. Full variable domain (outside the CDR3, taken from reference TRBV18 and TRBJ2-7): NAGVMQNPRHLVRRRGQEARLRCSPMKGHSHVYWYRQLPEEGLKFMVYLQKENIIDESGMPKERFSAEFPKEGPSILRIQQVVRGDSAAYFCASSPRQGTYEQYFGPGTRLTVT.

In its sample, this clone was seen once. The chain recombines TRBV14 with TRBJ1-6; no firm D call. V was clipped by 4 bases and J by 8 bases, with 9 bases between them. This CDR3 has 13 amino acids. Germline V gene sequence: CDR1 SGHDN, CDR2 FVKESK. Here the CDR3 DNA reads TGTGCCAGCAGCCCTACTACTTATTCACCCCTCCACTTT. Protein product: CASSPTTYSPLHF.

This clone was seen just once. The CDR3 loop is CASRMAPGTGSYEQYF. The CDR3 nucleotides read TGTGCCAGCAGGATGGCCCCGGGGACAGGGTCCTACGAGCAGTACTTC. The chain couples TRBV28 to TRBJ2-7, with 9 bases aligning to TRBD1. The CDR3 covers 16 residues. Trimming cost V 6 bases and J 1 base; bases outside gene matches: 10. CDR1 and CDR2 from the germline V gene are MDHEN and SYDVKM.

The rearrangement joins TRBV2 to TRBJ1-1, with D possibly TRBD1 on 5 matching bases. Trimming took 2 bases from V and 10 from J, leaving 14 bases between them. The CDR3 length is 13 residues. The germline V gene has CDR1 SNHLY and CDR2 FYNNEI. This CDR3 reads CASSEKVVGGAFF. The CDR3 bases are TGTGCCAGCAGTGAAAAGGTGGTGGGGGGAGCTTTCTTT.

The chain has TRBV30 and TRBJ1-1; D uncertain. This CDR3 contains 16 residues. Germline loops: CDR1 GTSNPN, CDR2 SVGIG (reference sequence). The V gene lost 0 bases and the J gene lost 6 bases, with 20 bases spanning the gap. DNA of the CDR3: TGTGCCTGGAGTGTTAGAGGGTTGTGGGATCGCGCTGAAGCTTTCTTT. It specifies CAWSVRGLWDRAEAFF.

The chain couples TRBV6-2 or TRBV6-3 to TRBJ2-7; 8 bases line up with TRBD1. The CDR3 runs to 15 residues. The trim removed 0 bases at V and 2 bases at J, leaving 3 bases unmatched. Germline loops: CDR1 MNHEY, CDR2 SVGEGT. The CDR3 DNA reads TGTGCCAGCAGTTACTCCGACAGGGGAACCTACGAGCAGTACTTC. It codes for CASSYSDRGTYEQYF.

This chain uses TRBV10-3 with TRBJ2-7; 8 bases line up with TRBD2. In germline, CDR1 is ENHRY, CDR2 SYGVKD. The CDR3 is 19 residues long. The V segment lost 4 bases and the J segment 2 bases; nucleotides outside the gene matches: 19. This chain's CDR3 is CAISGGTTSGERRTYEQYF. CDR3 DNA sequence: TGTGCCATCAGTGGAGGGACAACTAGCGGCGAACGGAGGACCTACGAGCAGTACTTC.

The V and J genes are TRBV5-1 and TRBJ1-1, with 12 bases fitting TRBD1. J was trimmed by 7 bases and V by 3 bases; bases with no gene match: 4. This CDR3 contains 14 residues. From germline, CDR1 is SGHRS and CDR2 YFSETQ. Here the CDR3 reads CASSWDRGLGEAFF. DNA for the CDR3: TGCGCCAGCAGCTGGGACAGGGGGCTAGGTGAAGCTTTCTTT.

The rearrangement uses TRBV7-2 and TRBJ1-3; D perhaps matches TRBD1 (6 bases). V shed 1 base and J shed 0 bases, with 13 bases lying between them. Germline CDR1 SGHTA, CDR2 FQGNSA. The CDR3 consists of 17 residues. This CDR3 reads CASSLEMGAFSGNTIYF. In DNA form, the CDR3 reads TGTGCCAGCAGCTTAGAGATGGGGGCTTTCTCTGGAAACACCATATATTTT.

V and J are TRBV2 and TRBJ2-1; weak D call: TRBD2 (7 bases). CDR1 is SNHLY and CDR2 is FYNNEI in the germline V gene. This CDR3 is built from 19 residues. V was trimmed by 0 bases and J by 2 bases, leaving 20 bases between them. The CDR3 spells CASSEALGGGPYTYNEQFF. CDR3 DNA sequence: TGTGCCAGCAGTGAAGCGCTTGGCGGGGGCCCTTATACCTACAATGAGCAGTTCTTC. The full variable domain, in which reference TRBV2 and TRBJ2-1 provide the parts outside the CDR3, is EPEVTQTPSHQVTQMGQEVILRCVPISNHLYFYWYRQILGQKVEFLVSFYNNEISEKSEIFDDQFSVERPDGSNFTLKIRSTKLEDSAMYFCASSEALGGGPYTYNEQFFGPGTRLTVL.

CDR3 nucleotides: TGTGCCAGCAGCTTTAGTGGTAGGGGCGAGCAGTACTTC. It yields the protein CASSFSGRGEQYF. The chain employs TRBV7-2 and TRBJ2-7, with D tentatively TRBD1 (5 bases). The CDR3 totals 13 residues. The germline gives CDR1 SGHTA, CDR2 FQGNSA. The V and J ends lost 3 bases and 6 bases respectively, with 12 bases between them.